This TCR beta chain was identified during a study of shared clonotypes between healthy human individuals. Study-level results: Compared with memory subsets, naive subsets generally had larger estimated richness. Sample collection involved blood only; tissue repertoires are likely different.

TCRdb keeps only in-frame clones here, not all; method: immunoSEQ multiplex PCR. The table shows 1.6 million or so clones, with approximately 98.5% occurring only once. Notes on this clone: Its antigen is not known.

Every contributor of samples was a Caucasian grown-up residing in Nashville, Tennessee. The CDR3 consists of 14 residues. Trimming removed 5 bases from V and 7 bases from J, with 21 bases in between. Germline V CDR1 and CDR2: SQVTM, ANQGSEA. Sequenced sample: naive CD4+ T cells sorted from blood. Indicated subset: CD45RA+ positively selected. The chain uses TRBV29-1 and TRBJ2-7; maybe TRBD1 (5 bases). This receptor was taken from a man younger than 45 in good health. For the CDR3, the DNA is TGCAGCGTTACTTTCCGACAGTTACGAAAAGAGCAGTACTTC. Protein: CSVTFRQLRKEQYF.